The clone carrying this T cell receptor (beta chain) was counted only a few times. The target antigen is unknown. The V end was cut by 0 bases, the J end by 6 bases, with 15 bases between. In germline, CDR1 is SGHNT, CDR2 YYREEE (reference sequence). The CDR3 totals 15 residues. These data come from a study of CD8 T cells in ankylosing spondylitis. Study results and limitations: Reactive arthritis synovial fluid and blood were previously reported to contain some motif variants. There was reportedly significant enrichment of clones that were disease-linked in matched ankylosing spondylitis synovial fluid. Seemingly characteristic of ankylosing spondylitis blood was a TCR beta motif consisting of several highly homologous variants. Disease-linked clones proved CD8+ and comparatively uncommon in peripheral blood.

Quantitative barcoded 5'-RACE was used to prepare TCR beta libraries. TCRdb reprocessed the 5' RACE reads with MiXCR, giving one entry per CDR3 protein. The sample includes roughly 700,000 distinct CDR3 sequences, 15% to 20% seen only once; the top ten take approximately 18%. The genes are TRBV5-4 and TRBJ2-5, with D possibly matching TRBD1 (5 bases). The sample consisted of blood, either unsorted or a sorted T cell fraction (not recorded which). This sequence originates from a male donor with ankylosing spondylitis. Here the CDR3 DNA reads TGTGCCAGCAGCTTGGGGGCGTGGCAGGGAAAGACCCAGTACTTC. Protein: CASSLGAWQGKTQYF.